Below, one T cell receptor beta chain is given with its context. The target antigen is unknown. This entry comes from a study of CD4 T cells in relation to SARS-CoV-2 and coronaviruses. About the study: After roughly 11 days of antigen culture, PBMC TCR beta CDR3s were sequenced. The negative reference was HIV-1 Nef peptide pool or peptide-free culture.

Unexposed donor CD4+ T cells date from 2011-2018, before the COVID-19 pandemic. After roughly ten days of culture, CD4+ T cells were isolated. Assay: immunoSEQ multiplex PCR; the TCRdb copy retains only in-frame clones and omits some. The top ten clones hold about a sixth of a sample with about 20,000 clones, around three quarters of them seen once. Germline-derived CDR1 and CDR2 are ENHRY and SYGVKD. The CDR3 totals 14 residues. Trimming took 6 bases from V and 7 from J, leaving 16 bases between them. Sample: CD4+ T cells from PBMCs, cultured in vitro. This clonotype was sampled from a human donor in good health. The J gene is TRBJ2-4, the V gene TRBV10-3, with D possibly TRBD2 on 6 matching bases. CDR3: CAIREDVGGNIQYF. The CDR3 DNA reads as TGTGCCATCAGGGAGGACGTTGGAGGGAACATTCAGTACTTC.